This T cell receptor (beta chain) originates from a study of T cells in Graves' hyperthyroidism and ophthalmopathy. The source material, RNA transcripts, was used to amplify TCR beta CDR3 regions. A first-round RT-PCR of the TCR CDR3 used the HTBI primer set. TCRdb called the multiplex PCR reads again in MiXCR, with one record for every CDR3 protein. There are about 640,000 distinct CDR3 sequences in the sample; less than 25% occur only once, and under 35% lies in the top ten. Inclusion characteristics of ophthalmopathy patients comprised a Clinical Activity Score of at least 3, a NOSPECS grade of at least 4, and duration under 3 months. Exclusion criteria comprised uncontrolled infection, other autoimmune disease, pregnancy or lactation. Each diagnosis was grounded in clinical symptoms, serum thyroxine and TRAb, thyroid ultrasound, and orbital computed tomography. Study outcomes and limitations: In validation, the model predicted ophthalmopathy. These predictions came a median approximately 6.5 months before onset.

Notes on this clonotype: Antigen specificity is unknown.

The sequenced sample consisted of blood. The clonotype originates from a man aged 25-40 years with Graves' ophthalmopathy.

The CDR3 spells CASSYSSSGNTEAFF. The CDR3 DNA follows: TGTGCCAGCAGTTACTCGAGTAGTGGGAACACTGAAGCTTTCTTT. This chain connects TRBV6-5 to TRBJ1-1; D gene unclear. V was cut by 0 bases and J by 1 base, with 9 bases left in between. The CDR3 loop spans 15 amino acids. CDR1 and CDR2 (germline): MNHEY, SVGAGI.